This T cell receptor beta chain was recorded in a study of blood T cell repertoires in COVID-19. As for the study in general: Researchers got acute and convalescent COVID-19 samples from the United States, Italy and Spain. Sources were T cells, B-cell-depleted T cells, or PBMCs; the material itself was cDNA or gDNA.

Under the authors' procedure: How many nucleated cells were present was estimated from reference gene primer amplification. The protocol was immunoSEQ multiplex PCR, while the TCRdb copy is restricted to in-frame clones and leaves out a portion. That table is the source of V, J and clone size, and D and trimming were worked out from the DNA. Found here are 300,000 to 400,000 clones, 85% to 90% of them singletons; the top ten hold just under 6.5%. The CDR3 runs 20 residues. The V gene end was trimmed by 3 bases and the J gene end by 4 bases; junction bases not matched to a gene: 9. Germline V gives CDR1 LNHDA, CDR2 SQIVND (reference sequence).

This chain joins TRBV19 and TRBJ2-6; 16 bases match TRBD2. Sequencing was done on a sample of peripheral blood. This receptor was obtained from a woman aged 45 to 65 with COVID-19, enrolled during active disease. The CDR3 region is CASSISRGLAGGEGANVLTF. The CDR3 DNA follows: TGTGCCAGTAGTATTTCTCGGGGACTAGCGGGAGGGGAGGGGGCCAACGTCCTGACTTTC. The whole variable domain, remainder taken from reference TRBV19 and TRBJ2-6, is DGGITQSPKYLFRKEGQNVTLSCEQNLNHDAMYWYRQDPGQGLRLIYYSQIVNDFQKGDIAEGYSVSREKKESFPLTVTSAQKNPTAFYLCASSISRGLAGGEGANVLTFGAGSRLTVL.